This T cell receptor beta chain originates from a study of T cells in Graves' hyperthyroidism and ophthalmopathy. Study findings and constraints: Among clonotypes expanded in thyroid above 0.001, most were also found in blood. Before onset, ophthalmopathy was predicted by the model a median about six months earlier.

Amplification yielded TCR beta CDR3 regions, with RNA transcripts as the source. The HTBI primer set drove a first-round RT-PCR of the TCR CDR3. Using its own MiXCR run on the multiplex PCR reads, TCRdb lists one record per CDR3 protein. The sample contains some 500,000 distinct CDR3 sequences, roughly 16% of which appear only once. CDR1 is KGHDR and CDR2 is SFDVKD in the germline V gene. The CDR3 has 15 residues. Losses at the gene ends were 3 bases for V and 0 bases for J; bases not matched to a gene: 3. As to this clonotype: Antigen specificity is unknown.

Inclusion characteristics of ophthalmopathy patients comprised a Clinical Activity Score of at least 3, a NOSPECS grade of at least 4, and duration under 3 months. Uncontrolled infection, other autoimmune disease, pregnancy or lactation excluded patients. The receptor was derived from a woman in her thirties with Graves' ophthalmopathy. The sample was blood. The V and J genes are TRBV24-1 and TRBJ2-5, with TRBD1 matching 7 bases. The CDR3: CATSDPGQDQETQYF. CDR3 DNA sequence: TGTGCCACCAGTGATCCCGGACAGGACCAAGAGACCCAGTACTTC.